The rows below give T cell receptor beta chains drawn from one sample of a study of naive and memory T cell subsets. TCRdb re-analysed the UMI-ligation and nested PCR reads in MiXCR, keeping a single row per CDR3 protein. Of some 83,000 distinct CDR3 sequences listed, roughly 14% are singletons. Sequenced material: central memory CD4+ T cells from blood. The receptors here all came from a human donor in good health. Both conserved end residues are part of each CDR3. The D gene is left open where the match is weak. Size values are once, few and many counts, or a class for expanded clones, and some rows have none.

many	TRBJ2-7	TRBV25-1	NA	CASSGRRQYF	TGTGCCAGCAGTGGTAGGCGGCAGTACTTC
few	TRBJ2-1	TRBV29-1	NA	CSALRLVANNEQFF	TGCAGCGCCTTGCGACTAGTAGCCAACAATGAGCAGTTCTTC
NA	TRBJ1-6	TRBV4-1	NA	CASSAHPASISYNSLLHF	TGCGCCAGCAGCGCGCACCCAGCCAGCATCTCCTATAATTCACTCCTCCACTTT
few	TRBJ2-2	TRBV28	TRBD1	CASSWAGTGGTGELFF	TGTGCCAGCAGTTGGGCCGGGACAGGGGGCACCGGGGAGCTGTTTTTT
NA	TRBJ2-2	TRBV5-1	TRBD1	CASSRDSNTGELFF	TGCGCCAGCAGCCGGGACAGTAACACCGGGGAGCTGTTTTTT
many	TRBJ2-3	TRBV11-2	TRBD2	CASSFQAGGPDTQYF	TGTGCCAGCAGCTTTCAAGCGGGAGGGCCAGATACGCAGTATTTT
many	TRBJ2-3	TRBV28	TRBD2	CASSSRGGPSTDTQYF	TGTGCCAGCAGTTCACGGGGGGGACCTAGCACAGATACGCAGTATTTT
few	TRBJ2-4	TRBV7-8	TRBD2	CASSLGGGRQNIQYF	TGTGCCAGCAGCTTAGGGGGCGGGAGACAAAACATTCAGTACTTC
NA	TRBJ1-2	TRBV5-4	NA	CASSASASEFYGYTF	TGTGCCAGCAGCGCCTCCGCTTCAGAATTTTATGGCTACACCTTC
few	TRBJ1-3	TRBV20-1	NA	CSAHDPNSGNTIYF	TGCAGTGCGCATGACCCCAACTCTGGAAACACCATATATTTT
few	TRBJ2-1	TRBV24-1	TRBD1	CATSDRQGSFYNEQFF	TGTGCCACCAGTGATCGACAGGGTTCCTTCTACAATGAGCAGTTCTTC
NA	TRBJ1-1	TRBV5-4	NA	CASSSEGLLAEAFF	TGTGCCAGCAGCTCCGAGGGACTCTTGGCTGAAGCTTTCTTT
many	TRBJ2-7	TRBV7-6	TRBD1	CASSTRQGAYEQYF	TGTGCCAGCAGCACCCGACAGGGAGCCTACGAGCAGTACTTC
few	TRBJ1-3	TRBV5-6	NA	CASSPAGGTGNTIYF	TGTGCCAGCAGCCCGGCCGGCGGAACTGGAAACACCATATATTTT
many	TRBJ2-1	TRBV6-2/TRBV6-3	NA	CASSYLRGQFF	TGTGCCAGCAGTTACTTGCGGGGTCAGTTCTTC
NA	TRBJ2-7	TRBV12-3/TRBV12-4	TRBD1	CASSRDRYNDEQYF	TGTGCCAGCAGTCGGGACAGGTATAACGACGAGCAGTACTTC
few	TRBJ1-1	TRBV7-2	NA	CASSLPTSRQANTEAFF	TGTGCCAGCAGCTTACCGACGTCAAGGCAGGCGAACACTGAAGCTTTCTTT
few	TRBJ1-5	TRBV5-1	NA	CASSLGTQGNQPQHF	TGCGCCAGCAGCTTGGGGACCCAAGGCAATCAGCCCCAGCATTTT
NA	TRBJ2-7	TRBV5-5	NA	CASSVSGNSYEQYF	TGTGCCAGCAGCGTGTCCGGGAACTCCTACGAGCAGTACTTC
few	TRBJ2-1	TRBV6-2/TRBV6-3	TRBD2	CASRALAGDHYNEQFF	TGTGCCAGCAGAGCACTAGCGGGAGACCACTACAATGAGCAGTTCTTC
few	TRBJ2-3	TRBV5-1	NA	CASSWSSPTDTQYF	TGCGCCAGCAGCTGGAGTTCCCCCACAGATACGCAGTATTTT
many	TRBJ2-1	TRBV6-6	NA	CASSSHNEQFF	TGTGCCAGCAGTTCTCACAATGAGCAGTTCTTC
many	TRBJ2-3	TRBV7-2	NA	CASSLAPGSTDTQYF	TGTGCCAGCAGCTTAGCGCCAGGAAGCACAGATACGCAGTATTTT
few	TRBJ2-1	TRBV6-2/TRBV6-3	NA	CATGKGNEQFF	TGTGCTACAGGTAAAGGGAATGAGCAGTTCTTC
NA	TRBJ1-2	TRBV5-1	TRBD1	CASSWEGGGYTF	TGCGCCAGCAGCTGGGAAGGGGGCGGCTACACCTTC
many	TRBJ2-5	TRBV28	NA	CASSLEVRETQYF	TGTGCCAGCAGTTTAGAGGTCAGGGAGACCCAGTACTTC
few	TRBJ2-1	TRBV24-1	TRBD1	CATSDQNDRDRAYNEQFF	TGTGCCACCAGTGACCAAAACGACCGGGACAGGGCGTACAATGAGCAGTTCTTC
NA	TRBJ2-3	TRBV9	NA	CASSDRDPHSDTQYF	TGTGCCAGCAGCGACCGGGACCCACATTCAGATACGCAGTATTTT
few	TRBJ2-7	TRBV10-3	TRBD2	CAISERSGSYEQYF	TGTGCCATCAGTGAGCGGAGCGGGAGCTACGAGCAGTACTTC
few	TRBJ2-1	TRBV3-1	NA	CASSPTGTGNYNEQFF	TGTGCCAGCAGCCCCACAGGGACGGGTAACTACAATGAGCAGTTCTTC
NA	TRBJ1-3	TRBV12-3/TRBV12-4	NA	CASRIDGPPGNTIYF	TGTGCCAGCAGAATAGACGGTCCTCCTGGAAACACCATATATTTT
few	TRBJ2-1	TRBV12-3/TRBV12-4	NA	CASNRPETYNEQFF	TGTGCCAGCAACCGTCCAGAGACCTACAATGAGCAGTTCTTC
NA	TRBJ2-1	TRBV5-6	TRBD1	CASSPLEDRYNEQFF	TGTGCCAGCAGCCCCTTAGAGGACAGGTACAATGAGCAGTTCTTC
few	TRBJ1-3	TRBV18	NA	CASSPPAPGDTIYF	TGTGCCAGCTCACCACCTGCCCCGGGGGACACCATATATTTT
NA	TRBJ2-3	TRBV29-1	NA	CSVGSNAGTSTDTQYF	TGCAGCGTCGGATCTAACGCGGGAACTAGCACAGATACGCAGTATTTT
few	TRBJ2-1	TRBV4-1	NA	CASSLQGGNEQFF	TGCGCCAGCAGCCTTCAGGGGGGCAATGAGCAGTTCTTC
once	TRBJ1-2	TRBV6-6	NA	CASRSRGLGEFYGYTF	TGTGCCAGCAGAAGCCGCGGGTTAGGAGAGTTCTATGGCTACACCTTC
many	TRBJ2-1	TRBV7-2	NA	CASSLGRAYNEQFF	TGTGCCAGCAGCTTAGGCAGGGCCTACAATGAGCAGTTCTTC
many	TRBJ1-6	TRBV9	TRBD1	CASSSTGQTNSPLHF	TGTGCCAGCAGCTCCACGGGACAGACTAATTCACCCCTCCACTTT
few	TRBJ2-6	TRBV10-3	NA	CAIKSSGANVLTF	TGTGCCATCAAAAGCTCTGGGGCCAACGTCCTGACTTTC
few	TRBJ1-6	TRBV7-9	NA	CASSLPGLNSPLHF	TGTGCCAGCAGCTTACCAGGGCTCAATTCACCCCTCCACTTT
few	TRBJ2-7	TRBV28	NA	CASSLTGTRGYEQYF	TGTGCCAGCAGTTTAACCGGGACTCGGGGCTACGAGCAGTACTTC
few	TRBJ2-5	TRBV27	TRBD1	CASSSSAGGIGETQYF	TGTGCCAGCAGTTCCTCGGCAGGGGGCATCGGGGAGACCCAGTACTTC
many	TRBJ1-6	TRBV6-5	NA	CASSYSSGGYSYNSPLHF	TGTGCCAGCAGTTACTCGTCCGGGGGGTATTCCTATAATTCACCCCTCCACTTT
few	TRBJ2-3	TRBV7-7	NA	CASSFGDTRTDTQYF	TGTGCCAGCAGCTTTGGCGACACCCGCACAGATACGCAGTATTTT
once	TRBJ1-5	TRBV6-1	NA	CASSGTRRQPQHF	TGTGCCAGCAGCGGTACCAGGCGTCAGCCCCAGCATTTT
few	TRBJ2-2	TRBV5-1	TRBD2	CASSTRTSGFNTGELFF	TGCGCCAGCAGCACACGGACTAGCGGGTTCAACACCGGGGAGCTGTTTTTT
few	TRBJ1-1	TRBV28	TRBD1	CASSLAGTGRTEAFF	TGTGCCAGCAGCTTAGCCGGGACAGGGAGGACTGAAGCTTTCTTT
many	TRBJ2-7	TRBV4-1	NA	CASSQAGPPYEQYF	TGCGCCAGCAGCCAGGCCGGCCCCCCCTACGAGCAGTACTTC
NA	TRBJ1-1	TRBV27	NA	CASSLRLNTEAFF	TGTGCCAGCAGTTTACGTCTGAACACTGAAGCTTTCTTT
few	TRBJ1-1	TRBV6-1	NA	CASRRKEAFF	TGTGCCAGTCGACGGAAAGAAGCTTTCTTT
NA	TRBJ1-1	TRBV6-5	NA	CASSYSIGLNTEAFF	TGTGCCAGCAGTTACTCGATAGGTTTGAACACTGAAGCTTTCTTT
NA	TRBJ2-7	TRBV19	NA	CASSRRSSYEQYF	TGTGCCAGTAGTAGGAGGAGCTCCTACGAGCAGTACTTC
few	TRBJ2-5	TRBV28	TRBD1	CASSSGQAAETQYF	TGTGCCAGCAGTTCCGGACAGGCCGCAGAGACCCAGTACTTC
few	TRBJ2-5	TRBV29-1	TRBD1	CSVLIQGVRGETQYF	TGCAGCGTCCTAATTCAGGGGGTCAGGGGAGAGACCCAGTACTTC
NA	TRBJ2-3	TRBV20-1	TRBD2	CSALVTSVGADTQYF	TGCAGTGCTCTGGTGACTAGCGTTGGGGCAGATACGCAGTATTTT
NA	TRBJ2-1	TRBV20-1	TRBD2	CSAIYRANGGGRGFF	TGCAGTGCTATATACCGAGCGAACGGGGGAGGGCGCGGGTTCTTC
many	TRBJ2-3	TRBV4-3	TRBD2	CASSHSGRASQDTQYF	TGCGCCAGCAGCCATAGCGGGAGGGCCTCCCAAGATACGCAGTATTTT
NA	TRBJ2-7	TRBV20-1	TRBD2	CSASGRSGFSYEQYF	TGCAGTGCTAGCGGGAGGTCGGGGTTCTCCTACGAGCAGTACTTC